This T cell receptor (beta chain) was retrieved from a study of T cells in Graves' hyperthyroidism and ophthalmopathy. From roughly 10 ml of fresh peripheral blood, PBMCs were isolated. TCR beta CDR3 sequences were amplified from RNA transcripts. With the HTBI primer set, the TCR CDR3 went through a first round of RT-PCR. TCRdb called the multiplex PCR reads again in MiXCR, with one record for every CDR3 protein. The data contain about 640,000 distinct CDR3 sequences, 20% to 25% of them singletons. General study results and limits: Researchers found most expanded thyroid clonotypes above 0.001 in blood as well.

In regard to this clonotype: Its antigen is undetermined.

The sequenced sample consisted of blood. The origin of this receptor is a man aged 30 to 45 with Graves' ophthalmopathy.

The CDR3 is CASSYGQGLTEAFF. CDR3 bases: TGTGCCAGTAGCTACGGACAGGGCCTGACTGAAGCTTTCTTT. The V gene is TRBV19, the J gene TRBJ1-1, with TRBD1 matching over 8 bases. Germline V gene data show CDR1 as LNHDA and CDR2 as SQIVND (reference sequence). This CDR3 has 14 amino acids. With V trimmed by 6 bases and J by 5 bases, 8 bases remained unmatched.